Listed below are T cell receptor beta chains from one sample, sequenced in a study of OX40 agonist ivuxolimab in advanced cancers. Clones were sequenced by immunoSEQ multiplex PCR, and TCRdb holds only the in-frame ones, with some missing. The table lists about 67,000 clones, approximately 80% of them singletons. The sequences come from CD4+ or CD8+ T cells sorted from blood, collected in a trial of the OX40 agonist ivuxolimab. The source is an adult with an advanced solid tumor such as melanoma, head and neck, liver or kidney cancer. CDR3s include the opening cysteine and the closing phenylalanine or tryptophan. The D gene is left open where the match is weak. Size is omitted from some rows. Given values are once, few, many or a class for expanded clones.

v_call,j_call,d_call,clone_size,cdr3_nt,cdr3_aa
TRBV19,TRBJ1-1,NA,NA,TGTGCCAGTAGTATGGGCAGGGCGTCGTTAGAAGCTTTCTTT,CASSMGRASLEAFF
TRBV5-1,TRBJ2-1,TRBD2,NA,TGCGCCAGCAACGGGGGAGGGACTAACCACTACAATGAGCAGTTCTTC,CASNGGGTNHYNEQFF
TRBV10-3,TRBJ2-7,TRBD2,once,TGTGCCATCAGTTCGGGACTAGCGGGATCCTACGAGCAGTACTTC,CAISSGLAGSYEQYF
TRBV27,TRBJ1-2,TRBD1,many,TGTGCCAGCAGTTTACAGGGGGGAAACTATGGCTACACCTTC,CASSLQGGNYGYTF
TRBV7-2,TRBJ1-2,TRBD1,few,TGTGCCAGCAGCCTACAGGGGGTTGGAAGCTATGGCTACACCTTC,CASSLQGVGSYGYTF
TRBV19,TRBJ2-2,NA,NA,TGTGCCAGTAGCCTTAACCAGAACACCGGGGAGCTGTTTTTT,CASSLNQNTGELFF
TRBV30,TRBJ2-1,TRBD2,NA,TGTGCCTGGAGTGTACGCGATAGCGGGGGGGCCAATGAGCAGTTCTTC,CAWSVRDSGGANEQFF
TRBV6-5,TRBJ2-5,TRBD1,NA,TGTGCCAGCGGACAGGATCGACAAGAGACCCAGTACTTC,CASGQDRQETQYF
TRBV28,TRBJ1-6,NA,NA,TGTGCCAGCAGTTTAGGGGGGCTCTCTAATTCACCCCTCCACTTT,CASSLGGLSNSPLHF
TRBV7-9,TRBJ1-2,TRBD1,NA,TGTGCCAGCAGCCCACCAGCGGGACAGGTCGGGGGCTACACCTTC,CASSPPAGQVGGYTF
TRBV28,TRBJ1-1,NA,NA,TGTGCCAGCAGTCCTTGGGCAGTGGACACTGAAGCTTTCTTT,CASSPWAVDTEAFF
TRBV18,TRBJ2-1,TRBD1,once,TGTGCCAGCTCCGAGGACAGGGGGTACAATGAGCAGTTCTTC,CASSEDRGYNEQFF
TRBV6-5,TRBJ1-2,TRBD1,NA,TGTGCCAGCAGTTACTCCGGGACAGGGGACTATGGCTACACCTTC,CASSYSGTGDYGYTF
TRBV5-6,TRBJ2-7,NA,once,TGTGCCAGCAGCTTAGGACGGAATCTCTACGAGCAGTACTTC,CASSLGRNLYEQYF
TRBV7-3,TRBJ2-7,TRBD1,NA,TGTGCCAGCAGCCCCGCCGGGACAGTCACCGGGGAGCAGTACTTC,CASSPAGTVTGEQYF
TRBV2,TRBJ2-5,TRBD2,NA,TGTGCCAGCAGAGCCGGGACTAGCGGCCAAGAGACCCAGTACTTC,CASRAGTSGQETQYF
TRBV19,TRBJ2-1,NA,NA,TGTGCCAGTAGTATCCCAGGGGTAAGCGAGCAGTTCTTC,CASSIPGVSEQFF
TRBV5-3,TRBJ2-3,NA,NA,TGTGCCAGCAGGATTAGCACAGATACGCAGTATTTT,CASRISTDTQYF
TRBV9,TRBJ1-1,NA,NA,TGTGCCAGCAGCGGGGGAGGATTTGTGAACACTGAAGCTTTCTTT,CASSGGGFVNTEAFF
TRBV5-6,TRBJ1-1,NA,NA,TGTGCCAGCAGCTTGAAGGGAGTCACTGAAGCTTTCTTT,CASSLKGVTEAFF